The sequence of this T cell receptor beta chain was determined in a study of T cells in Graves' hyperthyroidism and ophthalmopathy. Worth noting for this clonotype: A read error may account for a junction end that differs from germline.

Amplification of TCR beta CDR3 regions used RNA as the template. The HTBI primer set served for first-round RT-PCR of the TCR CDR3. TCRdb analysed the multiplex PCR reads with MiXCR anew, one entry per CDR3 protein. This table holds about 400,000 distinct CDR3 sequences, around 15% found once. Clinical symptoms, serum thyroxine, TRAb, thyroid ultrasound and orbital computed tomography informed diagnoses. The specimen was blood. This clonotype originated in a woman aged 25 to 39 with Graves' ophthalmopathy.

The CDR3 is CASIPFGLSNTGELLF. CDR3 nucleotide sequence: TGTGCCAGCATCCCCTTCGGACTTTCGAACACCGGGGAGCTGCTTTTT. This chain links TRBV7-6 with TRBJ2-2, with a tentative D call TRBD2 (5 bases). This CDR3 comprises 16 residues. Germline CDR1 and CDR2: SGHVS and FNYEAQ.